The entry that follows covers one T cell receptor (beta chain) sequence. What it recognizes is unknown. This record comes from a study of shared clonotypes between healthy human individuals. Study summary: Ranging from 18 to 49 in age, donors were a couple of women and three men. Study-level points and caveats: In a few donors, about 5% of naive CD4 clonotypes appeared in common.

Naive-designated CD8 cells lacked CD45RO, were positively enriched for CCR7, and omitted terminally differentiated effector memory CD45RA+ cells. Measured with immunoSEQ multiplex PCR; TCRdb has only the in-frame clones, and not every one. The sample has fewer than 1 million clones; around 96% are singletons. The CDR3 consists of 13 residues. The germline V and J ends were trimmed by 10 bases and 5 bases, with 17 bases remaining between them. Germline CDR1 and CDR2: SNHLY and FYNNEI. Specimen: naive CD8+ T cells sorted from blood. V and J are TRBV2 and TRBJ2-5; TRBD2 might be the D (7 bases). The clonotype originates from a young man in good health. DNA of the CDR3: TGTGCCATCTCCCGGGGGGCCGGGGAGACCCAGTACTTC. Amino acid sequence: CAISRGAGETQYF.